Shown below are 21 T cell receptor beta chains from a single sample sequenced in a study of CD8 T cells in Susac syndrome. RNA totalling roughly 0.45 to 1 ug underwent reverse transcription with random hexamers. TCRdb reprocessed the immunoSEQ multiplex PCR reads with MiXCR, giving one entry per CDR3 protein. The sample has about 200,000 distinct CDR3 sequences; roughly 94% are singletons. The material sequenced was CD4+ T cells from PBMCs. These receptors were collected from a human donor in good health.

As concerns this clonotype: Germline is not matched at one junction end, which may reflect a read error. V is TRBV4-3 and J is TRBJ1-4; no clear D gene. This CDR3 is built from 8 residues. CDR1 LGHNA and CDR2 YSLEER come from the germline V gene. Here the CDR3 DNA reads TGCGCCAGCAGCCAAGACGAGTTT. It encodes CASSQDEF.

The gene calls are TRBV18 and TRBJ1-1; the D is unclear. Trimming stripped 4 bases from V and 1 base from J, with 10 bases between. In germline, CDR1 is KGHSH, CDR2 LQKENI. The CDR3 has 14 amino acids. CDR3 loop: CASSQDRWNTEAFF. CDR3 coding DNA: TGTGCCAGCTCACAAGACCGCTGGAACACTGAAGCTTTCTTT.

The chain carries TRBV7-3 and TRBJ1-2; TRBD1 is a possible D gene (5 bases). The CDR3 has 13 residues. Germline CDR1 and CDR2: SGHTA and FQGTGA. With 5 bases removed from V and 8 bases from J, the gap between germline ends came to 15 bases. The CDR3 spells CASSHSRQSGYTF. The CDR3 DNA reads TGTGCCAGCAGCCACTCCAGACAGAGCGGCTACACCTTC.

The chain carries TRBV4-3 and TRBJ2-5, with TRBD2 matching over 8 bases. V was pared by 0 bases and J by 5 bases, with 8 bases of the junction left unmatched. The CDR3 consists of 16 residues. Per the germline V gene, CDR1 is LGHNA and CDR2 is YSLEER. CDR3 DNA: TGCGCCAGCAGCCAAGATCCCCCGGGGGGGCCCGAGACCCAGTACTTC. It is translated as CASSQDPPGGPETQYF.

V and J are TRBV29-1 and TRBJ2-3; D not certain. V gave up 5 bases and J gave up 1 base, with 7 bases separating them. Germline V lookup: CDR1 SQVTM, CDR2 ANQGSEA. This CDR3 has 12 amino acids. The CDR3 protein is CSVHRGTDTQYF. The CDR3, as DNA: TGCAGCGTTCATAGGGGCACAGATACGCAGTATTTT.

J is TRBJ1-2 and V is TRBV2, with a tentative D call TRBD1 (5 bases). This CDR3 is built from 12 residues. CDR1 is SNHLY and CDR2 is FYNNEI in the germline V gene. With 8 bases removed from V and 8 bases from J, the gap between germline ends came to 15 bases. CDR3 in amino acids: CASHQGSLGYTF. The CDR3 region has the DNA TGTGCCAGCCACCAGGGCTCTCTAGGCTACACCTTC.

The chain recombines TRBV9 with TRBJ2-1, with 11 bases lining up with TRBD2. Germline V gene lookup returns CDR1 SGDLS and CDR2 YYNGEE. CDR3 length equals 15 residues. The junction had 6 bases not matched to a gene; V was cut back by 1 base and J by 9 bases. The CDR3: CASSVNLAGGGEQFF. DNA of the CDR3: TGTGCCAGCAGCGTAAACCTAGCGGGAGGCGGTGAGCAGTTCTTC.

The chain carries TRBV2 and TRBJ2-3; D might be TRBD2 (6 bases). V lost 7 bases, J lost 1 base, and 18 bases lay in between. The germline V gene encodes CDR1 SNHLY and CDR2 FYNNEI. The CDR3 runs 16 residues. CDR3 in DNA: TGTGCCAGCACCCCCAGGGACTCGGACGGCACAGATACGCAGTATTTT. This translates into CASTPRDSDGTDTQYF.

This rearrangement joins TRBV12-3 or TRBV12-4 to TRBJ2-7; no clear D gene. V shed 4 bases and J shed 1 base, with 8 bases lying between them. The CDR3 is 13 amino acids. The CDR3 region has the DNA TGTGCCAGCAGTTCCGGCCCATCCTACGAGCAGTACTTC. As protein: CASSSGPSYEQYF.

A single count supports this clonotype. The genes are TRBV28 and TRBJ1-1; D perhaps matches TRBD1 (5 bases). Germline V gene data show CDR1 as MDHEN and CDR2 as SYDVKM. This CDR3 contains 11 residues. Trimming left V 5 bases short and J 8 bases short, with 9 bases between. CDR3 bases: TGTGCCAGCAGTCTCAGGGAGGAAGCTTTCTTT. Its protein is CASSLREEAFF.

The chain uses TRBV4-1 and TRBJ2-7, with D uncertain. Germline V gene sequence: CDR1 MGHRA, CDR2 YSYEKL. Trimming took 1 base from V and 4 from J, leaving 11 bases between them. The CDR3 is 14 residues long. As DNA, the CDR3 is TGCGCCAGCAGCCAAGTCTCTAGACGTTACGAGCAGTACTTC. This encodes CASSQVSRRYEQYF.

The gene calls are TRBV20-1 and TRBJ2-2; 7 bases align to TRBD1. V lost 2 bases and J lost 9; bases outside the gene matches: 6. Looked up from germline, CDR1 is DFQATT and CDR2 is SNEGSKA (reference sequence). The CDR3 spans 13 residues. The CDR3 protein is CSARRDREWELFF. The CDR3 DNA sequence: TGCAGTGCTAGACGCGACAGGGAATGGGAGCTGTTTTTT.

V usage is TRBV29-1 and J usage is TRBJ1-4; TRBD1 aligns across 9 bases. This CDR3 spans 14 amino acids. CDR1 and CDR2 from the germline V gene are SQVTM and ANQGSEA. V dropped 7 bases and J dropped 7; count of bases not matched to a gene: 10. DNA for the CDR3: TGCAGCGCGACACGGACAGGGGCGCCTGAAAAACTGTTTTTT. This sequence encodes CSATRTGAPEKLFF. Supplemented by reference TRBV29-1 and TRBJ1-4, the full variable domain reads SAVISQKPSRDICQRGTSLTIQCQVDSQVTMMFWYRQQPGQSLTLIATANQGSEATYESGFVIDKFPISRPNLTFSTLTVSNMSPEDSSIYLCSATRTGAPEKLFFGSGTQLSVL.

The rearrangement joins TRBV3-1 to TRBJ2-5, with D hard to call. The CDR3 extends over 12 amino acids. Trimming took off 6 bases at V and 5 bases at J, with 10 bases between the two ends. Germline lookup yields CDR1 LGHDT and CDR2 YNNKEL (reference sequence). CDR3 nucleotide sequence: TGTGCCAGCAGTCTAGGATGGGAGACCCAGTACTTC. Amino acid sequence: CASSLGWETQYF.

The gene calls are TRBV29-1 and TRBJ2-1; 7 nucleotides match TRBD2. V lost 2 bases and J lost 7; bases outside the gene matches: 11. CDR1 is SQVTM and CDR2 is ANQGSEA in the germline V gene. This CDR3 has 15 amino acids. As DNA, the CDR3 is TGCAGCGTTGAAACGGGAGGACCCTTCCAGAATGAGCAGTTCTTC. Protein product: CSVETGGPFQNEQFF.

In nucleotides, the CDR3 is TGTGCCAGCAGCCTCGACAGCGGCCCCCTCGAGCAGTACGTC. Protein product: CASSLDSGPLEQYV. This chain joins TRBV7-9 and TRBJ2-7; D might be TRBD1 or TRBD2, each matching 5 bases. Trimming took 5 bases from V and 6 from J, leaving 17 bases between them. The CDR3 extends over 14 amino acids. In germline, CDR1 is SEHNR, CDR2 FQNEAQ (reference sequence).

The chain carries TRBV12-3 or TRBV12-4 and TRBJ2-1; D ambiguous. This CDR3 spans 14 amino acids. V shed 5 bases and J shed 4 bases, with 12 bases lying between them. The CDR3 protein is CASSPWAPYNEQFF. The CDR3 nucleotides read TGTGCCAGCAGTCCCTGGGCCCCTTACAATGAGCAGTTCTTC.

The CDR3 loop reads CASKILDAGEQFF. The CDR3 DNA follows: TGTGCCAGCAAGATACTAGATGCCGGCGAGCAGTTCTTC. The chain employs TRBV7-9 and TRBJ2-1; D is possibly TRBD2 (5 bases). V gave up 7 bases and J gave up 10 bases, with 17 bases separating them. The CDR3 extends over 13 amino acids. Germline V gene lookup returns CDR1 SEHNR and CDR2 FQNEAQ (reference sequence).

This chain joins TRBV12-3 or TRBV12-4 and TRBJ1-1; the D gene is possibly TRBD1 (5 bases). Trimming pared 10 bases from V and 3 bases from J, leaving 27 bases between. The CDR3 is made up of 17 amino acids. CDR3 coding DNA: TGTGCCACCCAGGCCCTGAACAGGAGGTGGTTTGACACTGAAGCTTTCTTT. Its translation is CATQALNRRWFDTEAFF.

This clonotype has just one count. The rearrangement links TRBV20-1 to TRBJ2-1; the D is unclear. CDR3 size: 14 residues. CDR1 and CDR2 (germline): DFQATT, SNEGSKA (reference sequence). V lost 4 bases, J lost 3 bases, and 13 bases lay in between. The CDR3 protein is CSATLTPDYNEQFF. The CDR3 coding sequence is TGCAGTGCTACCCTTACCCCCGACTACAATGAGCAGTTCTTC.

The chain carries TRBV5-6 and TRBJ2-1; 7 positions agree with TRBD2. Unmatched junction bases numbered 12, after V lost 3 bases and J lost 0 bases. CDR3 length equals 18 residues. Germline-derived CDR1 and CDR2 are SGHDT and YYEEEE. This CDR3 is CASSSWSRAGSSYNEQFF. The CDR3 DNA is TGTGCCAGCAGCTCGTGGTCGAGAGCGGGGAGCTCCTACAATGAGCAGTTCTTC. The full variable domain, completed using reference TRBV5-6 and TRBJ2-1, is DAGVTQSPTHLIKTRGQQVTLRCSPKSGHDTVSWYQQALGQGPQFIFQYYEEEERQRGNFPDRFSGHQFPNYSSELNVNALLLGDSALYLCASSSWSRAGSSYNEQFFGPGTRLTVL.